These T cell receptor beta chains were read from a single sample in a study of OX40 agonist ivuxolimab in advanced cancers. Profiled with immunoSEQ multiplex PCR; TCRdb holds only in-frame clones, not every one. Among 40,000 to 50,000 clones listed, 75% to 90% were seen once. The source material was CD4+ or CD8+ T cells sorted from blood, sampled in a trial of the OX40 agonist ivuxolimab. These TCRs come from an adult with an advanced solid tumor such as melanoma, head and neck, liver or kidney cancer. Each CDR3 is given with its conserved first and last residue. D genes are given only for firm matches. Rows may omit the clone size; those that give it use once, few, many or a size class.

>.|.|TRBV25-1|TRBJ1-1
TGTGCCAGCCTTCCCCGGGACTACCTAGAGGCGAACACTGAAGCTTTCTTT
CASLPRDYLEANTEAFF
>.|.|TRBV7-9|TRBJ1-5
TGTGCCAGCAGCTCCACCAGGGGCAATCAGCCCCAGCATTTT
CASSSTRGNQPQHF
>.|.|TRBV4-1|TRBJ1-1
TGCGCCAGCAGCCGGAGCGGGGAGGCGAACACTGAAGCTTTCTTT
CASSRSGEANTEAFF
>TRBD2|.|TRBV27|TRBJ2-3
TGTGCCAGCATAAGCGGGAGGGCCTCAGATACGCAGTATTTT
CASISGRASDTQYF
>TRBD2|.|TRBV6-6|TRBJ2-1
TGTGCCAGCAGCTTTACTAGCGGGAGTAAAAATGAGCAGTTCTTC
CASSFTSGSKNEQFF
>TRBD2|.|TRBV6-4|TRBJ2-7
TGTGCCAGCAGGATAAGCGGGAGTCTCCACGAGCAGTACTTC
CASRISGSLHEQYF
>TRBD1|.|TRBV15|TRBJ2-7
TGTGCCACAACGGGGACAGGAGACTACGAGCAGTACTTC
CATTGTGDYEQYF
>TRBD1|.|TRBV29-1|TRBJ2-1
TGCAGCGTTGAAGGTGGACAGGAATACAATGAGCAGTTCTTC
CSVEGGQEYNEQFF
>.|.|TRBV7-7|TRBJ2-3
TGTGCTAGCAGCTCGGAAATCACAGATACGCAGTATTTT
CASSSEITDTQYF
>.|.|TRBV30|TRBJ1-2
TGTGCCTGGAGTGTAATGGATAGTAGCACCTTC
CAWSVMDSSTF
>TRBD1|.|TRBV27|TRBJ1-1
TGTGCCAGCAAGACAGGGCTTGTCACTGAAGCTTTCTTT
CASKTGLVTEAFF
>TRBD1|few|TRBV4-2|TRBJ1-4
TGTGCCAGCAGCCACCGACTGGGGGTACAGGGGATAAATGGAAAACTGTTTTTT
CASSHRLGVQGINGKLFF
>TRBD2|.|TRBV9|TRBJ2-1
TGTGCCAGCAGCGTAGTAACTAGCGCCTACAATGAGCAGTTCTTC
CASSVVTSAYNEQFF
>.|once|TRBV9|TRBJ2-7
TGTGCCAGCAGCGCCGGGGTGAGCTCCTACGAGCAGTACTTC
CASSAGVSSYEQYF
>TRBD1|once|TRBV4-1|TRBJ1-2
TGCGCCAGCAGAGGACAGGGGCCAGCTAACTATGGCTACACCTTC
CASRGQGPANYGYTF
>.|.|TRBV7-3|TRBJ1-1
TGTGCCAGCAGCTCACAGGGGAACACTGAAGCTTTCTTT
CASSSQGNTEAFF
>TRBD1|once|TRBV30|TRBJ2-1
TGTGCCTGGAGTCAAACGACAGGGGGGTATTACAATGAGCAGTTCTTC
CAWSQTTGGYYNEQFF
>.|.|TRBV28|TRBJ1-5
TGTGCCAGCAGTTTAGTGGGGGGAAGTCAGCCCCAGCATTTT
CASSLVGGSQPQHF
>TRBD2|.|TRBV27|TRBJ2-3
TGTGCCAGCAGTTGGCTGACTAGCGGGAGACGGGCAGATACGCAGTATTTT
CASSWLTSGRRADTQYF
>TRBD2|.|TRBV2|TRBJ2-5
TGTGCCAGCAGCGCCGCTAGCGGCCTCCGGGAGACCCAGTACTTC
CASSAASGLRETQYF
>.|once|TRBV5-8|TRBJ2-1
TGTGCCAGCAGCTCCGGACTGTATATCTACAATGAGCAGTTCTTC
CASSSGLYIYNEQFF
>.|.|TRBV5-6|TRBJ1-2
TGTGCCAGCAGCCTCCCTCTCCCCGGGGTCAGTGGCTACACCTTC
CASSLPLPGVSGYTF
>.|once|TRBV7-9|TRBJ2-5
TGTGCCAGCGGGGACACCAGGACCCAGTACTTC
CASGDTRTQYF
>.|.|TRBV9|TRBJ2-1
TGTGCCAGCAGCCGGGATAGGATCAATGAGCAGTTCTTC
CASSRDRINEQFF
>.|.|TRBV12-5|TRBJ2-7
TGTGCTAGTGCCCTGGACCTCGCGTCCTACGAGCAGTACTTC
CASALDLASYEQYF
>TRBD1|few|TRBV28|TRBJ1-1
TGTGCCAGCAGTTTATGGCCACAGGGGGGCACTGAAGCTTTCTTT
CASSLWPQGGTEAFF
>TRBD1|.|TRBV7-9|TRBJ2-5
TGTGCCAGCAGCTTTACAGGGGGTACCCAGTACTTC
CASSFTGGTQYF
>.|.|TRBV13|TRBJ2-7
TGTGCCAGCAGCTTAGGCCGGACACTCTCCTACGAGCAGTACTTC
CASSLGRTLSYEQYF
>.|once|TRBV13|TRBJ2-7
TGTGCCAGCAGCTTAGGACTAGCTCGTTACGAGCAGTACTTC
CASSLGLARYEQYF
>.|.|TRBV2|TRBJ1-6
TGTGCCAGCTGGAGCTCCTATAATTCACCCCTCCACTTT
CASWSSYNSPLHF
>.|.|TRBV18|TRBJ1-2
TGTGCCAGCTCACCACCGATAACTTCTAACTATGGCTACACCTTC
CASSPPITSNYGYTF
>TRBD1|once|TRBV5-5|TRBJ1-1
TGTGCCAGCAGCCTTACAGGGGGCTGGGTGAACACTGAAGCTTTCTTT
CASSLTGGWVNTEAFF
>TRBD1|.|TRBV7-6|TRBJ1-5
TGTGCCAGCAGCATCGGACAGGGCTTTCAGCCCCAGCATTTT
CASSIGQGFQPQHF
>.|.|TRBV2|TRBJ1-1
TGTGCCAGCAGTCTATCCCGGGACTTGAACACTGAAGCTTTCTTT
CASSLSRDLNTEAFF
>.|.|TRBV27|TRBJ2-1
TGTGCCAGCAGTTTTGGAGTGGAAACTGGCCGGGCTGGTGAGCAGTTCTTC
CASSFGVETGRAGEQFF
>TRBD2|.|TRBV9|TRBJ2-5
TGTGCCAGCTCGGGCACTAGCGGACTACAAGAGACCCAGTACTTC
CASSGTSGLQETQYF
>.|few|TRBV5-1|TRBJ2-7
TGCGCCAGCAGCTTTGTCGGGGTAGGCTCCTACGAGCAGTACTTC
CASSFVGVGSYEQYF
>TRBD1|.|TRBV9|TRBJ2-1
TGTGCCAGCAGCGTAGTCGACAGGGGCCTTGATAATGAGCAGTTCTTC
CASSVVDRGLDNEQFF
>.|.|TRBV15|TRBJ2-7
TGTGCCACCAGCAGAGAAAGGGACGAGCAGTACTTC
CATSRERDEQYF
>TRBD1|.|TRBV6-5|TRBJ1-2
TGTGCCAGTACAGGGGCAACTAACTATGGCTACACCTTC
CASTGATNYGYTF
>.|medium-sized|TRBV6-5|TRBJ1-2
TGTGCCAGCAGGCCGAACAGCGAGTATGGCTACACCTTC
CASRPNSEYGYTF
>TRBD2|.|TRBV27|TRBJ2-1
TGTGCCAGCAGCAGCGGACTAGCAATCTACAATGAGCAGTTCTTC
CASSSGLAIYNEQFF
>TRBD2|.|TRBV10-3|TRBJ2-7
TGTGCCATCAGGGTGACTAGCGGTAACTACGAGCAGTACTTC
CAIRVTSGNYEQYF
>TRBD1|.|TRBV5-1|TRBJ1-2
TGCGCCAGCAGCCCGGGGACAGGGAGGGATGGCTACACCTTC
CASSPGTGRDGYTF
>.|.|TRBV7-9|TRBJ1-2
TGTGCCAGCAGCTTAGGAGCAGCTGGGGGCTACACCTTC
CASSLGAAGGYTF